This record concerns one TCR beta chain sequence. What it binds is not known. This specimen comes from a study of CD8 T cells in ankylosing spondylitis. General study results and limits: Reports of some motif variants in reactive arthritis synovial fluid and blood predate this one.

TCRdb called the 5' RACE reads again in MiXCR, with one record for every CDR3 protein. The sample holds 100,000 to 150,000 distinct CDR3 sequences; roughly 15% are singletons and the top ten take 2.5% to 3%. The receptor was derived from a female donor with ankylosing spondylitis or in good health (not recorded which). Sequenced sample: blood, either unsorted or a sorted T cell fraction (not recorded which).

The CDR3 sequence is CASRLSGGAETQYF. The CDR3 nucleotides are TGTGCCAGCAGACTGTCAGGGGGCGCAGAGACCCAGTACTTC. The rearrangement links TRBV28 to TRBJ2-5, with TRBD1 identical over 8 bases. After removal of 6 bases from V and 4 bases from J, the junction contained 7 bases not matched to a gene. Germline V gene sequence: CDR1 MDHEN, CDR2 SYDVKM. This CDR3 region has 14 residues.